The 24 T cell receptor beta chains given below trace back to one sample, sequenced in a study of T-cell reconstitution after alpha-beta-depleted transplantation in children. TCRbeta library construction was performed incorporating unique molecular identifiers. In TCRdb, the PCR reads were re-called with MiXCR into one record per CDR3 protein. The profile shows some 120,000 distinct CDR3 sequences, about 9.3% of them singletons. The source was PBMCs, collected before TCRalphabeta/CD19-depleted stem cell transplant. These receptors were taken from a boy between 2 and 15 years old with acute lymphoblastic leukemia, due to receive a stem cell transplant.

This clonotype was counted many times. The chain combines TRBV5-6 with TRBJ1-1; no definite D call. Germline CDR1 SGHDT, CDR2 YYEEEE. Trimming cost V 4 bases and J 6 bases, with 16 bases left between them. The CDR3 totals 14 residues. The CDR3 DNA is TGTGCCAGCAGCCCAGAAGCCGGCTCGCCTGAAGCTTTCTTT. As protein: CASSPEAGSPEAFF.

This clonotype has just a few counts. This chain uses TRBV12-3 or TRBV12-4 with TRBJ2-2; 10 bases are shared with TRBD2. The length of the CDR3 is 22 residues. After removal of 1 base from V and 4 bases from J, the junction contained 21 bases not matched to a gene. The chain's CDR3 is CASSLVSGLVTKREGSTGELFF. The CDR3 DNA follows: TGTGCCAGCAGTTTAGTTTCGGGTTTAGTTACGAAGCGGGAGGGGAGCACCGGGGAGCTGTTTTTT.

This clonotype was seen at least ten times. V and J are TRBV20-1 and TRBJ2-1; 10 bases align to TRBD2. There are 17 residues in the CDR3. V lost 2 bases and J lost 3; bases outside the gene matches: 10. Germline V gives CDR1 DFQATT, CDR2 SNEGSKA (reference sequence). The CDR3 DNA reads TGCAGTGCTAGAAGGCCGGGGGTAGCGGGAGGCTACAATGAGCAGTTCTTC. Translation gives CSARRPGVAGGYNEQFF.

The table lists this clonotype with many counts. This chain joins TRBV6-5 and TRBJ2-7, with a tentative D call TRBD1 (6 bases). Between the trimmed V and J ends, which lost 7 bases and 0 bases, there was a span of 13 bases. The CDR3 sequence is 14 residues long. In germline, CDR1 is MNHEY, CDR2 SVGAGI. Written as DNA, the CDR3 is TGTGCCAGCACCGAGGGACACGGCTCCTACGAGCAGTACTTC. Translating it yields CASTEGHGSYEQYF.

V usage is TRBV4-2 and J usage is TRBJ2-3; 10 bases are a match to TRBD2. V dropped 5 bases and J dropped 0; count of bases not matched to a gene: 5. The CDR3 runs 16 residues. Per germline, CDR1 LGHNA and CDR2 YNFKEQ. CDR3 nucleotide sequence: TGTGCCAGCAGCTCTTCGACTAGCGGGAGCACAGATACGCAGTATTTT. Its translation: CASSSSTSGSTDTQYF.

The rearrangement joins TRBV12-3 or TRBV12-4 to TRBJ1-4; D may be TRBD1 (5 bases). The CDR3 sequence is 15 residues long. Trimming removed 6 bases at V and 7 bases at J, with 18 bases between. The chain's CDR3 is CASSWLGARGEKLFF. CDR3 sequence (DNA): TGTGCCAGCAGCTGGTTAGGGGCCCGGGGTGAAAAACTGTTTTTT.

This clonotype was detected many times. This chain uses TRBV7-6 with TRBJ2-7; D remains ambiguous. The CDR3 runs 17 residues. Per the germline V gene, CDR1 is SGHVS and CDR2 is FNYEAQ. The germline V and J ends were trimmed by 2 bases and 4 bases, with 21 bases remaining between them. The CDR3 spells CASSLSFLSGREYEQYF. Here the CDR3 DNA reads TGTGCCAGCAGCTTAAGTTTTTTGTCCGGTAGGGAATACGAGCAGTACTTC.

This clonotype has only a few counts. The chain employs TRBV6-5 and TRBJ2-7; D gene unclear. Germline-derived CDR1 and CDR2 are MNHEY and SVGAGI. Between the trimmed V and J ends, which lost 4 bases and 2 bases, there was a span of 12 bases. The CDR3 has 14 residues. The CDR3 DNA follows: TGTGCCAGCAGTTCGGGCCAAAGCCCCTACGAGCAGTACTTC. Translated: CASSSGQSPYEQYF.

The chain is built from TRBV20-1 and TRBJ2-6, with no clear D. This CDR3 contains 15 residues. Looked up from germline, CDR1 is DFQATT and CDR2 is SNEGSKA (reference sequence). V was cut by 1 base and J by 0 bases, with 7 bases left in between. CDR3 in DNA: TGCAGTGCTAGAGTGAGACCCTCTGGGGCCAACGTCCTGACTTTC. Translating gives CSARVRPSGANVLTF.

There are many counts of this clonotype. The chain joins TRBV12-3 or TRBV12-4 to TRBJ2-7; the match to TRBD1 covers 7 bases. Trimming took 5 bases from V and 6 from J; bases not matched to a gene: 7. The CDR3 has 13 amino acids. The CDR3 is CASSPRQGSEQYF. CDR3 in DNA: TGTGCCAGCAGTCCCCGACAGGGTAGCGAGCAGTACTTC.

This clonotype was detected ten times or more. This chain links TRBV5-1 with TRBJ1-4; D not resolved. Per the germline V gene, CDR1 is SGHRS and CDR2 is YFSETQ. The CDR3 is 14 residues long. V was trimmed by 4 bases and J by 10 bases, leaving 17 bases between them. DNA of the CDR3: TGCGCCAGCAGCATCGGTGATGTCGTCGGAAAACTGTTTTTT. Protein product: CASSIGDVVGKLFF.

At least ten counts were recorded for this clonotype. This chain connects TRBV20-1 to TRBJ2-1; 9 bases fit TRBD2. Germline V gene data show CDR1 as DFQATT and CDR2 as SNEGSKA (reference sequence). The CDR3 totals 14 residues. The V gene end was trimmed by 6 bases and the J gene end by 2 bases; junction bases not matched to a gene: 5. Here the CDR3 reads CSAPGTSPYNEQFF. In nucleotides, the CDR3 is TGCAGTGCCCCCGGGACTAGCCCCTACAATGAGCAGTTCTTC.

This clonotype was picked up a small number of times. The V and J genes are TRBV5-1 and TRBJ2-1, with a possible D match to TRBD1 (7 bases). Per the germline V gene, CDR1 is SGHRS and CDR2 is YFSETQ. Trimming took off 4 bases at V and 9 bases at J, with 23 bases between the two ends. The CDR3 totals 16 residues. The CDR3 DNA follows: TGCGCCAGCAGCGAACAATCCAGGGGGGTCCTATCTGAGCAGTTCTTC. It codes for CASSEQSRGVLSEQFF.

This chain links TRBV11-2 with TRBJ1-1, with D uncertain. The CDR3 runs 13 residues. The ends were cut back, 0 bases at V and 4 bases at J, with 6 bases in the middle. Germline CDR1 SGHAT, CDR2 FQNNGV. CDR3 amino acids: CASSLDYGTEAFF. In DNA form, the CDR3 reads TGTGCCAGCAGCTTAGACTATGGCACTGAAGCTTTCTTT.

The chain carries TRBV5-8 and TRBJ2-1; 9 bases line up with TRBD1. This CDR3 contains 16 residues. V was pared by 2 bases and J by 4 bases, with 7 bases of the junction left unmatched. In germline, CDR1 is SGHTS, CDR2 YDEGEE. DNA for the CDR3: TGTGCCAGCAGCTTAGCTACAGGGGGCCCGTACAATGAGCAGTTCTTC. Protein: CASSLATGGPYNEQFF.

This clonotype was seen more than once but under ten times. The chain is built from TRBV12-3 or TRBV12-4 and TRBJ1-5; maybe TRBD1 (6 bases). V shed 4 bases and J shed 2 bases, with 18 bases lying between them. This CDR3 has 17 residues. The CDR3 sequence is CASSWGTGRRGNQPQHF. The CDR3 coding sequence is TGTGCCAGCAGTTGGGGAACAGGGAGGAGGGGCAATCAGCCCCAGCATTTT.

This clonotype has more than one count but fewer than ten. The genes are TRBV5-1 and TRBJ2-1; TRBD1 matches at 7 bases. This CDR3 has 14 residues. Trimming cost V 0 bases and J 10 bases; bases outside gene matches: 7. In germline, CDR1 is SGHRS, CDR2 YFSETQ. In nucleotides, the CDR3 is TGCGCCAGCAGCTTGGCCCCAGGGGGTAGCGAGCAGTTCTTC. Translated: CASSLAPGGSEQFF.

Concerning this clonotype itself: A read error may explain this, as a much larger clone is one base away. This sequence joins TRBV28 and TRBJ1-1; D gene unclear. Between the trimmed V and J ends, which lost 5 bases and 0 bases, there was a span of 4 bases. The CDR3 length is 12 residues. The germline V gene encodes CDR1 MDHEN and CDR2 SYDVKM. CDR3 sequence (DNA): TGTGCCAGCAGTGTCGTGAACACTGAAGCTTTCTTT. Translated, it gives CASSVVNTEAFF. Filled out from reference TRBV28 and TRBJ1-1, the complete variable domain reads DVKVTQSSRYLVKRTGEKVFLECVQDMDHENMFWYRQDPGLGLRLIYFSYDVKMKEKGDIPEGYSVSREKKERFSLILESASTNQTSMYLCASSVVNTEAFFGQGTRLTVV.

Only a few counts were recorded for this clonotype. The chain combines TRBV9 with TRBJ2-3; possible D gene TRBD2, 5 bases. The CDR3 length is 13 residues. Trimming cost V 2 bases and J 10 bases, with 14 bases left between them. Looked up from germline, CDR1 is SGDLS and CDR2 is YYNGEE. CDR3 nucleotides: TGTGCCAGCAGCGTTGGGGAGTCGGTAGCGCAGTATTTT. It is translated as CASSVGESVAQYF.

The chain links TRBV3-1 to TRBJ1-3; 9 bases match TRBD1. The CDR3 length is 15 residues. V trimming: 4 bases; J trimming: 3 bases; junction bases outside the gene matches: 4. CDR1 and CDR2 (germline): LGHDT, YNNKEL (reference sequence). CDR3 in DNA: TGTGCCAGCAGCCGGGGACAGGGAGTTGGAAACACCATATATTTT. Encoded protein: CASSRGQGVGNTIYF.

This clonotype was seen repeatedly, ten times or more. The chain uses TRBV7-2 and TRBJ2-3; possibly TRBD2 for D (6 bases). The CDR3 spans 16 residues. Trimming shortened V by 1 base and J by 2 bases, and 13 bases separated the two germline ends. The germline V gene has CDR1 SGHTA and CDR2 FQGNSA. In DNA, the CDR3 is TGTGCCAGCAGCTTAGGAGCGGGCTTCGTCACAGATACGCAGTATTTT. Its translation: CASSLGAGFVTDTQYF.

The rearrangement joins TRBV15 to TRBJ2-5, with D perhaps TRBD1 or TRBD2 (5 bases each). V was cut by 5 bases and J by 4 bases, with 20 bases left in between. Germline V lookup: CDR1 LNHNV, CDR2 YYDKDF (reference sequence). This CDR3 spans 16 amino acids. CDR3 coding DNA: TGTGCCACCAGCCGTCCCGATGGCAGGGACCCAGAGACCCAGTACTTC. Translating it yields CATSRPDGRDPETQYF.

This clonotype was seen many times. V and J are TRBV12-3 or TRBV12-4 and TRBJ1-1; unclear D gene. Trimming took 1 base from V and 1 from J, leaving 7 bases between them. This CDR3 region has 14 residues. The CDR3 nucleotides read TGTGCCAGCAGTTTAGGTCCCCGGAACACTGAAGCTTTCTTT. This translates into CASSLGPRNTEAFF.

This clonotype came up many times. The genes are TRBV12-3 or TRBV12-4 and TRBJ2-2; 11 bases align to TRBD1. There are 15 residues in the CDR3. After removal of 1 base from V and 6 bases from J, the junction contained 1 base not matched to a gene. The CDR3 loop reads CASSLGTGGPGELFF. The DNA of the CDR3 is TGTGCCAGCAGTTTAGGGACAGGGGGCCCCGGGGAGCTGTTTTTT.